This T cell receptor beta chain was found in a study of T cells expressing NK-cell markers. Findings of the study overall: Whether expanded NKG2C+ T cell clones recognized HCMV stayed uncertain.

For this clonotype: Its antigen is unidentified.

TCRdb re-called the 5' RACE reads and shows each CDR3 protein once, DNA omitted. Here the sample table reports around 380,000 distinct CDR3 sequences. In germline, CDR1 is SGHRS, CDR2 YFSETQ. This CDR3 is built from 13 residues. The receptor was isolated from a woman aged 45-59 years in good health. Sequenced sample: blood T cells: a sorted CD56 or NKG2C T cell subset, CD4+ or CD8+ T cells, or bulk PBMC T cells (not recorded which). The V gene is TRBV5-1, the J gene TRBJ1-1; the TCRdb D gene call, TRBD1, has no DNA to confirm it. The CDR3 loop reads CASSLVGDSMSFF.